The source of this TCR beta chain is a study of cytomegalovirus exposure and HLA in healthy donors. All donors participated as healthy donors of bone marrow. Amplification used 60 Vbeta primers and 13 Jbeta primers. Data came from immunoSEQ multiplex PCR; TCRdb stores just in-frame clones and leaves some out. This sample has some 120,000 clones, with 9.5% found just once. The germline gives CDR1 ENHRY, CDR2 SYGVKD. The CDR3 covers 14 residues. The J segment lost 8 bases and the V segment lost 7 bases, leaving 9 bases of the junction unmatched. Findings and limits, study-wide: Most of the TCR beta V segments (in an earlier analysis) were productive either about 90% or about 30% of the time. Reportedly, diagnosis of cytomegalovirus status by the classifier showed high specificity and sensitivity.

With respect to this clone: Its matching antigen is unknown.

This chain joins TRBV10-3 and TRBJ2-1; TRBD1 aligns across 9 bases. This clonotype was obtained from a man between 25 and 39 years old in good health and CMV-seronegative. Sequencing was carried out using PBMCs. The CDR3 sequence is CAITPGTGYDEQFF. As DNA, the CDR3 is TGTGCCATCACCCCCGGGACAGGGTATGATGAGCAGTTCTTC.